The sequence of this T cell receptor beta chain was determined in a study of CD8 T cells in Susac syndrome. Broader study findings: It was acknowledged in the study that the number of individuals who were included in its TCR sequencing and HLA analysis was relatively small.

Notes on this clonotype: The antigen is undetermined.

TCR beta sequencing covered blood CD8+ and CD4+ T cells. Negative isolation yielded the CD8+ and CD4+ T cells, while FACS enriched the TEMRA cells. Reverse transcription of about 0.5 to 1 ug RNA used random hexamers. Multiplex PCR with immunoSEQ amplified the TCR beta CDR3 across 54 Vbeta and 13 Jbeta. TCRdb ran MiXCR on the immunoSEQ multiplex PCR reads and lists one entry per CDR3 protein. Of over 150,000 distinct CDR3 sequences detected, about 95% appear once; the ten largest clones hold about 0.087%. This receptor was taken from a human donor with multiple sclerosis. The specimen was CD4+ T cells from PBMCs.

CDR3 amino acids: CSATGPQNEKLFF. The CDR3 bases are TGCAGCGCCACAGGTCCCCAAAATGAAAAACTGTTTTTT. This chain uses TRBV29-1 with TRBJ1-4; D might be TRBD1 (5 bases). This CDR3 spans 13 amino acids. V was trimmed by 7 bases and J by 5 bases, leaving 14 bases between them. The germline gives CDR1 SQVTM, CDR2 ANQGSEA.